The TCR beta chain under discussion was sequenced for a study of T cell responses to AZD1222 COVID-19 vaccine. Study outcomes and limitations: White British people made up most donors, females outnumbered males, and clonal diversity was possibly underestimated.

Sequenced by immunoSEQ multiplex PCR; TCRdb stores in-frame clones only, minus some. The sample consists of about 68,000 clones, more than 80% of them appearing once. Germline CDR1 PRHDT, CDR2 FYEKMQ (reference sequence). The CDR3 spans 14 residues. V was shortened by 1 base and J by 6 bases, with 9 bases between the two germline ends. The sample holds a few counts of this clone. As yet, its antigen is unknown. The specimen comprised peripheral blood, sampled on day 0 of AZD1222 vaccination. This TCR derives from an adult in good health. This chain joins TRBV13 and TRBJ2-2; possible D gene TRBD2, 5 bases. CDR3 sequence reads: CASSLVEAAGELFF. In DNA, the CDR3 is TGTGCCAGCAGCTTAGTGGAGGCGGCCGGGGAGCTGTTTTTT.